This TCR beta chain was recovered during a study of T cells expressing NK-cell markers. Findings and caveats of the study: Dominance of the CD3+CD56-NKG2C+ fraction by these clonotypes also held in a handful of donors.

This CDR3 is 14 amino acids long. Germline-derived CDR1 and CDR2 are KGHDR and SFDVKD. No DNA is given; TCRdb re-called the 5' RACE reads and lists each CDR3 protein once. Recorded here are about 150,000 distinct CDR3 sequences; the top ten clones represent 30% to 45%. About this clonotype itself: Its antigen is unidentified.

The chain carries TRBV24-1 and TRBJ2-1. Sample: blood T cells: a sorted CD56 or NKG2C T cell subset, CD4+ or CD8+ T cells, or bulk PBMC T cells (not recorded which). This clonotype originated in a woman aged 45-65 years in good health. The chain's CDR3 is CATSDLSSYNEQFF.